The rows below give T cell receptor beta chains drawn from one sample of a study of cytomegalovirus exposure and HLA in healthy donors. Clones were sequenced by immunoSEQ multiplex PCR, and TCRdb holds only the in-frame ones, with some missing. The repertoire holds just over 150,000 clones, with 86% as singletons. The sequenced sample was PBMCs. The source of these receptors is a woman between 18 and 29 years old in good health and CMV-seronegative. Both conserved end residues are trimmed from each CDR3. The order of the fields is V gene, J gene, CDR3 protein.

TRBV6-5	TRBJ2-7	ASSPDRINEQY
TRBV4-2	TRBJ2-1	ASSQDTSTQF
TRBV10-3	TRBJ2-7	AISEGTGGYEQY
TRBV7-9	TRBJ2-3	ASSLGGGADTQY
TRBV2	TRBJ2-5	ASTPQVQETQY
TRBV7-8	TRBJ2-1	ASSLGLAGGPDPYNEQF
TRBV6-5	TRBJ2-7	ASSSGVEGIYEQY
TRBV19	TRBJ2-4	ASSMDQGLGKNIQY
TRBV19	TRBJ2-3	ASSILRTSGVADTQY
TRBV6-5	TRBJ2-7	ASSYSRTGGYEQY
TRBV19	TRBJ2-1	ASQPGSSYNEQF
TRBV9	TRBJ1-5	ASSVGQGNQPQH
TRBV4-2	TRBJ2-1	ASSRFGGAGNEQF
TRBV11-3	TRBJ2-3	ASSPGRDTSSTDTQY
TRBV6-1	TRBJ1-4	ASRASTNEKLF
TRBV30	TRBJ2-5	AWESRASETQY
TRBV18	TRBJ2-7	ASSPQLQDYEQY
TRBV18	TRBJ2-7	ASSPPEQEGYEQY
TRBV7-9	TRBJ1-4	ASSSPIPGSTTNEKLF
TRBV5-1	TRBJ1-1	ASSSRPLWTDSTEAF
TRBV4-2	TRBJ2-7	ASSQVLDGGYEQY
TRBV6-5	TRBJ1-3	ASTPGQGSGNTIY
TRBV28	TRBJ1-5	ASSFTPGGPQH
TRBV6-6	TRBJ1-1	ASSSRTGPTEAF
TRBV4-1	TRBJ1-5	ASSQDRDGQPQH
TRBV7-9	TRBJ1-3	ASSLSRVSGNTIY
TRBV29-1	TRBJ2-4	SVSTPPGTDKNIQY
TRBV9	TRBJ2-1	ASSVARTGTNEQF
TRBV2	TRBJ2-2	ASSGQGGPNGELF
TRBV6-5	TRBJ1-5	ASSPLDGDQPQH
TRBV4-1	TRBJ2-5	ASSQGGTGFQETQY
TRBV28	TRBJ1-2	ASSGGQGYGYT
TRBV28	TRBJ2-1	ASSPTTRGPRMNEQF
TRBV4-1	TRBJ2-3	ASRGVAGVTDTQY
TRBV29-1	TRBJ2-7	SVGEREGAEQY
TRBV6-1	TRBJ1-1	ASSEALYGRGNTEAF
TRBV6-1	TRBJ1-2	ASSPIPSGNYGYT
TRBV10-1	TRBJ2-1	ASSPGLAGGEQF
TRBV5-1	TRBJ2-1	ASSASGRSNEQF
TRBV30	TRBJ1-2	AWRVTGDYGYT
TRBV7-2	TRBJ2-3	ASSLVRASGVADTQY
TRBV5-1	TRBJ1-2	ASSLGHPINYGYT
TRBV7-6	TRBJ2-3	ASSLNFGRGTDTQY
TRBV27	TRBJ2-2	ASSPYGQNTGELF
TRBV11-3	TRBJ2-1	ASSLEGVLIAGKGEQF
TRBV10-2	TRBJ1-1	ASKEGRHSGTEAF
TRBV19	TRBJ1-2	ASSTTGGVLGGYT
TRBV6-6	TRBJ2-7	ASSFVTYEQY
TRBV13	.	ASSSGGRSSYEQY
TRBV28	TRBJ1-2	AAGTSADYGYT
TRBV14	TRBJ1-3	ASSPGHSGNTIY